This T cell receptor beta chain was documented in a study of cytomegalovirus exposure and HLA in healthy donors. V was clipped by 6 bases and J by 11 bases, with 22 bases between them. This CDR3 region has 14 residues. The germline V gene has CDR1 SGHVS and CDR2 FQNEAQ. Study-level points and caveats: Accurate predictions that matched the HLA-A and HLA-B alleles of most subjects were reportedly made from TCR beta sequences.

With 60 Vbeta and 13 Jbeta primers, the PCR was carried out. The method was immunoSEQ multiplex PCR; TCRdb's version includes in-frame clones alone and lacks a portion of them. The sample carries 90,000 to 110,000 clones, roughly 73% recorded once. On this clone itself: Its cognate antigen is unknown.

The genes are TRBV7-8 and TRBJ1-1, with D maybe TRBD1 (5 bases). Sequenced input: PBMCs. This TCR was recovered from a woman between 40 and 55 years old in good health and CMV-seropositive. The DNA for the CDR3 is TGTGCCAGCAGTCCCCGGCCCCCCCAGGGAGGGGCTTTCTTT. It translates to CASSPRPPQGGAFF.